The sequence of this T cell receptor (beta chain) was determined in a study of cytomegalovirus exposure and HLA in healthy donors (TCRdb year 2017). Study-wide context: An earlier analysis of some 600 of the donors reported over 250 Gb of sequence data and 100 million to 120 million unique TCR beta sequences obtained from 150 million to 200 million T cells. To study patterns of TCR occurrence, a later analysis re-analyzed previously published TCR beta repertoires from several hundred donors and added high-resolution HLA genotyping. An earlier analysis of roughly 600 of the donors used high-throughput TCR beta sequencing to judge whether each TCR beta V gene segment behaved as functional or pseudogenic. Typing coverage differed by locus: A, B, C, DRB1 and DQB1 were typed in roughly 620-640 donors, DQA1 in approximately 520, DPA1 in around 580, and DPB1 in 472. An early release covering more than 500 HLA-typed donors comprised approximately 300 gigabases of sequencing data and 65 million to 100 million unique TCR sequences. The study was designed to test whether signatures of past pathogen exposure could be identified by cataloging public T cell receptors. High-throughput TCR immunosequencing, statistical association of individual TCRs with disease status, and machine learning were combined to predict cytomegalovirus infection status. Every discovery cohort repertoire had been produced on one sequencing platform. Class I and class II HLA loci were covered by the typing at four-digit resolution. Donor age, sex, ethnicity and CMV serostatus were collected together with the repertoire data. In the later analysis, no new phenotypic data were used to find candidate immune exposures; instead, reliance was placed on TCR beta sequences and their occurrence across donors. The study used immunosequencing to profile the T cell repertoires of approximately 630 subjects and linked those repertoires to cytomegalovirus serostatus. Genome-wide SNP genotypes for about 65% of the 666 donors were used in a later genetic analysis, which treated that subset as a discovery cohort. Because of strong linkage in the cohort, five DR-DQ haplotypes were treated as single units for association and clustering. Among 300 to 500 genotyped donors of the cohort, an average of approximately 220,000 unique TCR beta nucleotide sequences was sequenced per donor, of which 15% to 20% were non-productive. A separate validation cohort of roughly 120 different subjects was used in addition to the 666-subject first cohort. Among the roughly 400 genotyped donors, under 90% belonged to the genetic ancestry cluster associated with self-reported Caucasian donors. Study-wide findings and limitations: Because counts were too low, seventeen rarely observed V segments, including chromosome 9 orphons, were excluded from the earlier analysis of some 540 of the donors. Most CMV-associated TCR beta chains appeared to be HLA-restricted in a later analysis, and the HLA associations seemed to be driven largely by CMV exposure. Because some donors lacked HLA typing at each locus, the association tests relied only on the typed subset. In a later analysis, TCR association rates were found to vary across HLA loci, with the most associated TCRs seen for DRB1 alleles and the fewest for HLA-C alleles. A later analysis reported that several top co-occurrence clusters appeared linked to parvovirus B19, influenza, CMV and Epstein-Barr virus. Most TCR sequences were observed very rarely across donors, whereas some public TCRs were present in many individuals. In an earlier analysis of around 500 of the donors, most TCR beta V segments appeared in productive rearrangements about 90% or about 30% of the time, broadly matching IMGT annotations. Correlated functional status among segregating V segments might reflect linkage disequilibrium, but an unknown experimental factor could not be ruled out. In both the original and validation cohorts, the classifier was reported to diagnose cytomegalovirus status with high specificity and sensitivity. It was suggested by the authors that the approach could potentially be generalized to other disease states and immunological phenotypes. Assigning TCR associations to individual alleles was difficult when HLA alleles, especially DR and DQ, strongly co-occurred. Specific HLA alleles were associated with around 18,000 TCR beta sequences at a false discovery rate of 0.05 in a later analysis. Some IMGT-functional V segments, including TRBV6-2 and TRBV6-3, could not be told apart with the 87-base-pair reads, so those segments were excluded. In a later analysis, HLA-associated TCR beta chains showed more clonal expansion and lower generation probabilities than non-associated chains that were equally common. Compared with the 666-donor mean, donors in an Asian-associated ancestry cluster had fewer N-insertions in productive TCRs, according to a later genetic analysis. CMV serostatus was the only immune exposure information available for the cohort. A further reported finding was that TCR beta sequences accurately predicted the HLA-A and HLA-B alleles for most subjects in the first cohort. Presence/absence analyses assumed roughly uniform sequencing depth across donors, an assumption that may not hold. In vitro tests confirmed that a few of the cytomegalovirus-associated TCR beta chains recognize cytomegalovirus antigens. An association between a missense DCLRE1C variant and V-gene and J-gene trimming of TCR beta chains was found in a later genetic analysis and replicated in an independent cohort. A total of about 150 TCR beta chains were listed by the study as associated with cytomegalovirus. Only TCR beta chains were sequenced in this cohort, and the absence of alpha or paired-chain data limited detectable features. A cluster of highly shared sequence variants was judged likely to represent a technical artifact of the sequencing pipeline.

The library came from the immunoSEQ multiplex PCR assay. The multiplex PCR relied on a mix of 60 forward primers for TCR Vbeta segments and 13 reverse primers for TCR Jbeta segments. A multiplex PCR assay on genomic DNA amplified the CDR3 region of rearranged TCR beta genes. The amplified TCR beta libraries were sequenced on the Illumina HiSeq System as 87-base-pair reads. The source study handled its data this way. A later analysis counted approximately 84 million unique TCR beta chains across the 666 repertoires, and around 9.9 million of these chains were shared by at least two donors. To remove PCR and sequencing errors, raw reads were error-corrected and collapsed into unique sequences using a nearest-neighbor algorithm that merged closely related sequences. V, D and J gene segments were assigned by aligning CDR3 sequences to IMGT reference sequences. For a sequence to be retained, a match of at least six nucleotides was required to both a V gene segment and a J gene segment. Rearrangements were classified as productive when the CDR3 lacked stop codons and remained in frame with V and J, and all other rearrangements were classified as non-productive. Following IMGT convention, CDR3 was defined as the stretch from the second conserved V-encoded cysteine up to the conserved J-encoded phenylalanine. In an earlier analysis of 587 of the donors, sequences lacking an unambiguous match to a single V gene segment were excluded. An earlier analysis of fewer than 750 of the donors called V segments functional above 56.7% productive rearrangements and segregating when the between-donor standard deviation exceeded 5%. To diagnose cytomegalovirus status from the catalog of TCR beta chain sequences, a statistical classification framework was built. In a later analysis, TCR nucleotide sequences were compared against IMGT/GENE-DB human TR gene sequences so that V and J genes could be assigned. A later analysis assigned CDR3 sequences and most-parsimonious VDJ recombination scenarios with the TCRdist pipeline. In a later analysis, each TCR beta chain was defined by its CDR3 amino acid sequence together with its V-gene family, and reads without a unique V-gene family were excluded. To address suspected cross-contamination and a sequencing artifact, a later analysis removed approximately 590 highly shared, low-generation-probability nucleotide sequences. For each public chain, a later analysis derived a clonal expansion index from normalized ranks of inferred template counts within each repertoire. A later analysis computed generation probabilities with a VDJ recombination model fitted to out-of-frame rearrangements, and checked the results against IGoR. In a later analysis, hypergeometric tests were used to score TCR-TCR, TCR-HLA and TCR-CMV co-occurrence, with a repertoire-size bias correction applied to TCR pairs. To estimate false discovery rates, a later analysis permuted the HLA or CMV assignments 20 times. In a later analysis, co-occurring TCRs were grouped with DBSCAN, and TCRdist sequence similarity was added when clustering was performed within HLA-allele-positive subsets. Repertoires with fewer than 30,000 or more than 120,000 public chains were left out of co-occurrence clustering, as were a handful of repertoires with anomalous nucleotide sharing. Here the immuneACCESS table is served through TCRdb, limited to in-frame sequences with V and J called. Missing clones are a known gap in these copies; in checked studies unresolved V genes cover under half, and the rest lacks a known reason. V, J and clone size are taken as reported in that table, and D and trimming were inferred from the DNA itself. The sample table shows around 170,000 clones, and around 77% are seen once. 1% of the sample belongs to the ten largest clones.

For this clone: There is no known antigen for this receptor. It has no much larger one-base neighbor in the sample; base qualities were not kept.

The cohort was made up of roughly 670 healthy bone marrow donors. Cohort members were all nominally healthy when sampled, although unrecorded immune exposures were likely present. The donor tested CMV seropositive and was one of the 289 seropositive cohort members. Each donor provided a peripheral blood sample, and peripheral blood mononuclear cells were used for TCR beta sequencing. The Qiagen DNeasy Blood Extraction Kit was used to extract genomic DNA from the blood cell samples. V is reduced by 2 bases and J by 7 bases, leaving a spacing of 9 bases between them. CDR1 MNHNS and CDR2 SASEGT were looked up in the germline V gene. Including the terminal cysteine and phenylalanine, the CDR3 comprises 13 residues. Only the CDR3 DNA is retained, 39 bases long and in frame from the first base.

Specimen: PBMCs. This receptor was identified in a woman aged 50 to 60 in good health and CMV-seropositive. Recombination connected TRBV6-1 to TRBJ1-5, with no reliable assignment of the D segment. CDR3 loop: CASSEREIQPQHF. The nucleotide sequence is given as TGTGCCAGCAGTGAAAGGGAGATACAGCCCCAGCATTTT.